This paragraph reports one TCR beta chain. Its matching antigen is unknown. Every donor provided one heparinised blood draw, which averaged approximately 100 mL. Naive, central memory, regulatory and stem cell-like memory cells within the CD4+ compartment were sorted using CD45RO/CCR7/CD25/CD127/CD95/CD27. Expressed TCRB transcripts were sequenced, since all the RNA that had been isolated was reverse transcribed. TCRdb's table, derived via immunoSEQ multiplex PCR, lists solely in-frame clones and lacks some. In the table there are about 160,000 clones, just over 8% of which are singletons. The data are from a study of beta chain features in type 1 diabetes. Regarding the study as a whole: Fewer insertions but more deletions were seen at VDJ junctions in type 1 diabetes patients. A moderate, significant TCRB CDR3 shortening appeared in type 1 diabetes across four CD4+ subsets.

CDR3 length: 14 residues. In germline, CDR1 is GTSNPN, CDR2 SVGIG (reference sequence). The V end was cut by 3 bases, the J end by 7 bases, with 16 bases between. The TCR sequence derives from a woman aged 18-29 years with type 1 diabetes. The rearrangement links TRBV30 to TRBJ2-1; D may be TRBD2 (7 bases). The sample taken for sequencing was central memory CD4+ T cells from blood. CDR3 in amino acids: CAWRSSGTPNEQFF. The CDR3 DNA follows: TGTGCCTGGAGATCAAGCGGGACACCTAATGAGCAGTTCTTC.